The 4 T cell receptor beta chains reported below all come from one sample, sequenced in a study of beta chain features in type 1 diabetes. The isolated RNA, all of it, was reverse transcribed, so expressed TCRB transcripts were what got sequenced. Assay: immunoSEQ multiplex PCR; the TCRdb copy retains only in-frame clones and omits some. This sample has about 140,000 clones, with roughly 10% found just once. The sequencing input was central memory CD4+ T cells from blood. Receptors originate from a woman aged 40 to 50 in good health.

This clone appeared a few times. The CDR3, as DNA: TGTGCCAGCAGTACCGGACAGGGCCGGAGTAATTCACCCCTCCACTTT. Protein: CASSTGQGRSNSPLHF. The chain couples TRBV6-6 to TRBJ1-6, with 8 nucleotides matching TRBD1. The V gene end was trimmed by 5 bases and the J gene end by 6 bases; junction bases not matched to a gene: 9. This CDR3 is 16 amino acids long. Germline CDR1 is MNHNY and CDR2 is SVGAGI (reference sequence).

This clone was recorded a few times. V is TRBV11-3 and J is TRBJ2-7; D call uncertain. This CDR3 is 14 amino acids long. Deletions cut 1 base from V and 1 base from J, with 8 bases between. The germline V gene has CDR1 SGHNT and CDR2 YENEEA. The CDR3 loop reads CASSLGGSSYEQYF. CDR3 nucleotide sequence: TGTGCCAGCAGCTTAGGCGGTTCATCCTACGAGCAGTACTTC. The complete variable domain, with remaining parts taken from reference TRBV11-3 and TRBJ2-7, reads EAGVVQSPRYKIIEKKQPVAFWCNPISGHNTLYWYLQNLGQGPELLIRYENEEAVDDSQLPKDRFSAERLKGVDSTLKIQPAELGDSAVYLCASSLGGSSYEQYFGPGTRLTVT.

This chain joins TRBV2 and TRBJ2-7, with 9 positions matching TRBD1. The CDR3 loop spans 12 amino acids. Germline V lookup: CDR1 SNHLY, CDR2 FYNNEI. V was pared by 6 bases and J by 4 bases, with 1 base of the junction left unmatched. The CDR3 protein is CASRDRGYEQYF. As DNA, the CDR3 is TGTGCCAGCAGGGACAGGGGTTACGAGCAGTACTTC.

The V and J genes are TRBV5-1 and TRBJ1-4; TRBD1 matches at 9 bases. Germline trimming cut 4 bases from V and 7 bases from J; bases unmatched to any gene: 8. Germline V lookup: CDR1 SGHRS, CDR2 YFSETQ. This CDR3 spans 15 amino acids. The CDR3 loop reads CASSLYRGQGEKLFF. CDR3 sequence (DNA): TGCGCCAGCAGCCTGTACAGGGGGCAGGGTGAAAAACTGTTTTTT. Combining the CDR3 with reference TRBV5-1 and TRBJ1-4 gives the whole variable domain KAGVTQTPRYLIKTRGQQVTLSCSPISGHRSVSWYQQTPGQGLQFLFEYFSETQRNKGNFPGRFSGRQFSNSRSEMNVSTLELGDSALYLCASSLYRGQGEKLFFGSGTQLSVL.